This TCR beta chain is from a study of a mutant IDH1 vaccine in newly diagnosed glioma (dated by TCRdb to the early 2020s). The study in broad terms: Of the 25 to 40 treated patients, about 62% were male and around 40% were female, and the mean age was approximately 40 years. Prior to enrollment, standard therapy consisting of radiotherapy alone, temozolomide alone, or radiochemotherapy with temozolomide had been administered to patients, with the combination being received by most patients. Longitudinal TCRB deep sequencing was performed for roughly 24 treated patients wherever samples were available for exploratory analyses. Six visits were used for peripheral blood collection: V03 (baseline), V05, V07, V10, V12 and V13. The full study reports these points: Pseudoprogression seemed to be unrelated to changes in the top peripheral T cell clonotypes found by TCRB sequencing. Vaccine-induced immune responses across multiple MHC alleles were detected in 93.3% of patients. Availability determined which PBMC samples were chosen for TCRB deep sequencing. The authors stated that sample limitations prevented analyses of patient blood samples from being reproduced.

CDR1 SEHNR and CDR2 FQNEAQ were looked up in the germline V gene (reference sequence). At the junction V is shortened by 5 bases and J by 6 bases; bases outside the gene matches: 3. The CDR3 holds 13 amino acids from the cysteine to the phenylalanine. The entry retains the CDR3 DNA only, 39 bases that are in frame from base 1. The method behind the library was the immunoSEQ multiplex PCR assay. Rearranged TCR beta chain sequences were amplified with the hsTCRB Kit following the manufacturer's protocol. TCRB libraries were sequenced on an Illumina MiSeq. From the authors' description of their analysis: The kit vendor's proprietary platform handled demultiplexing, trimming and gene mapping. Drawn from immuneACCESS, this table holds only the in-frame rearrangements with V and J called that TCRdb kept. Clones are partly lost; checked studies trace under half to an unresolved V gene and leave the rest unexplained. V and J calls and clone size come straight from that table; D and trimming were deduced from the DNA. This sample holds 59,000 or so clones; around 92% were observed only once. The top ten clones comprise around 2.5% of the sample.

The sample's time point label is to be understood as: baseline, week 1 (first vaccination visit). The label giving this sample's treatment or condition can be read as: pre-vaccination baseline after standard-of-care therapy. All donors had newly diagnosed IDH1-mutant astrocytomas of WHO grade 3 or 4 that showed loss of nuclear ATRX. The samples were drawn from NOA16, a multicentre, single-arm, open-label phase I trial in Germany that tested a mutant IDH1 peptide vaccine in humans for the first time. Blood drawn at visit V03 was used as the baseline sample for immunogenicity testing. Genomic DNA for TCRB sequencing was extracted from EDTA blood using the DNeasy Blood and Tissue Kit. About this clone itself: The antigen it recognizes is unknown. Per-base qualities were not stored, and no clone one base away is much larger.

The sequence was collected from a man between 45 and 60 years old with glioma. The V gene is TRBV7-9 and the J gene is TRBJ2-1; 8 central bases correspond to TRBD2. The specimen was PBMCs, collected from a glioma patient treated with radiotherapy, temozolomide or both. The CDR3 protein: CASSPAGGNEQFF. The DNA sequence reads TGTGCCAGCAGCCCCGCGGGGGGCAATGAGCAGTTCTTC.